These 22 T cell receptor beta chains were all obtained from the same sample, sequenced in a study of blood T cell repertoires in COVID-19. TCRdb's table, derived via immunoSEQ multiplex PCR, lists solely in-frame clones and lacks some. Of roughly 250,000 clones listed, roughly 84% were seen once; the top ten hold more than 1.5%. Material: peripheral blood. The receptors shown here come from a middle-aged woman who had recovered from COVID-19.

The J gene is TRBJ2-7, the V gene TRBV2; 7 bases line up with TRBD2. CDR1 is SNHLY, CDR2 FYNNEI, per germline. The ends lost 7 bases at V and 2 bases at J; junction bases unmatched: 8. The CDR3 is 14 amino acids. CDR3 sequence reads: CASTRGGRTYEQYF. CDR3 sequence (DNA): TGTGCCAGCACCCGCGGGGGACGGACCTACGAGCAGTACTTC.

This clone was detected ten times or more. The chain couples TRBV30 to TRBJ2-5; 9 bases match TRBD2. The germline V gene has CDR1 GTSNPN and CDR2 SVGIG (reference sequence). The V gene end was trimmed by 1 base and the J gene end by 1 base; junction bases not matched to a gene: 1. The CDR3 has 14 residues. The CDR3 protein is CAWSGAGGQETQYF. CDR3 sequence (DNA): TGTGCCTGGAGTGGAGCGGGGGGCCAAGAGACCCAGTACTTC.

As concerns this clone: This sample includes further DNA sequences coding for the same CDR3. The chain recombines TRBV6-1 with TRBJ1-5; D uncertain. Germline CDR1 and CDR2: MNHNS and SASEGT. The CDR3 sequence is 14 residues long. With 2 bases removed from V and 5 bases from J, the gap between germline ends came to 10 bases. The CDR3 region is CASSETVGYQPQHF. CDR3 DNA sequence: TGTGCCAGCAGTGAAACGGTCGGTTATCAGCCCCAGCATTTT.

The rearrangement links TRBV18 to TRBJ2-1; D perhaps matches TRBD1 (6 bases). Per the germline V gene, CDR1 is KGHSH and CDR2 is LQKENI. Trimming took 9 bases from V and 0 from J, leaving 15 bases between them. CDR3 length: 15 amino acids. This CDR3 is CASSDPGASYNEQFF. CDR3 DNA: TGTGCCAGTTCTGACCCAGGGGCCTCCTACAATGAGCAGTTCTTC.

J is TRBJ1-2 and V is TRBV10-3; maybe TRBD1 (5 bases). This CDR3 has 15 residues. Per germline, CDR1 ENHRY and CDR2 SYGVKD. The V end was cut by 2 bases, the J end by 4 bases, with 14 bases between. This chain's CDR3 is CAISEGRGHGYGYTF. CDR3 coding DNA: TGTGCCATCAGTGAGGGGAGGGGCCATGGCTATGGCTACACCTTC.

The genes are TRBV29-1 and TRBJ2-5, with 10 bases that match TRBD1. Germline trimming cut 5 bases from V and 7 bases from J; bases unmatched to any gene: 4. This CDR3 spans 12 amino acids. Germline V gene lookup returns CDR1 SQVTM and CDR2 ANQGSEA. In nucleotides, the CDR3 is TGCAGCGTTACGGGACAGGGGTGGACCCAGTACTTC. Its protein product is CSVTGQGWTQYF.

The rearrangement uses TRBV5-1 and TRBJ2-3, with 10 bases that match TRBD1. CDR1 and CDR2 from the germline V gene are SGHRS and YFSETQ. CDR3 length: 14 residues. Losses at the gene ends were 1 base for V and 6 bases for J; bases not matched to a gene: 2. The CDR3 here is CASSLRTGGDTQYF. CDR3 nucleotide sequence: TGCGCCAGCAGCTTGCGGACAGGGGGGGATACGCAGTATTTT.

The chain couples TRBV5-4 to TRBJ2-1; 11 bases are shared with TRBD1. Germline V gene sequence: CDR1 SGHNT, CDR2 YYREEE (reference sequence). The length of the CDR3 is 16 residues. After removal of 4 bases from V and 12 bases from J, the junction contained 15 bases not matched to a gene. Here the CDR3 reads CASSPSLGQGGVGQFF. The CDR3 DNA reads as TGTGCCAGCAGCCCATCTCTGGGACAGGGGGGCGTGGGGCAGTTCTTC.

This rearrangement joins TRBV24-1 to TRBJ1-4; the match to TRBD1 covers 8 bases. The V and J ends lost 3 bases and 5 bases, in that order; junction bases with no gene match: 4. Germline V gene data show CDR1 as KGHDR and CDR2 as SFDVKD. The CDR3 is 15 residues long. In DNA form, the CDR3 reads TGTGCCACCAGTGATCCCCGGACAGGGAATGAAAAACTGTTTTTT. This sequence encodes CATSDPRTGNEKLFF.

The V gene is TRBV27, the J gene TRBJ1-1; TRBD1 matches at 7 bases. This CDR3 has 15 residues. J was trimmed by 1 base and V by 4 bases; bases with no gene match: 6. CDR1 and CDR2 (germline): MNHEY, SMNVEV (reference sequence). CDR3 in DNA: TGTGCCAGCAGTTCCCGGGAGGGGGCGAACACTGAAGCTTTCTTT. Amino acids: CASSSREGANTEAFF.

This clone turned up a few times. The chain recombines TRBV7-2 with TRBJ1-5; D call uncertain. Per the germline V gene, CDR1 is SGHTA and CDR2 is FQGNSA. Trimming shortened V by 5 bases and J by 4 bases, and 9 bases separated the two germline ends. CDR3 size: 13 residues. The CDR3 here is CASSRIFNQPQHF. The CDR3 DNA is TGTGCCAGCAGCCGTATCTTTAATCAGCCCCAGCATTTT.

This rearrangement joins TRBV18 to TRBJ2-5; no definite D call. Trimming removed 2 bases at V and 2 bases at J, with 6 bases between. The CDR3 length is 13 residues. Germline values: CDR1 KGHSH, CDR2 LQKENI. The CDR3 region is CASSPYSQETQYF. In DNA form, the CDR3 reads TGTGCCAGCTCACCATATTCTCAAGAGACCCAGTACTTC.

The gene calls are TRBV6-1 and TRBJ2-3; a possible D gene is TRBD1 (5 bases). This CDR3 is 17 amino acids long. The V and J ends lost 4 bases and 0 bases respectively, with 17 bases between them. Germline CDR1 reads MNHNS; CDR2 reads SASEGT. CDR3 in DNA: TGTGCCAGCAGTGTAGACACTTTGACAGCTAGCACAGATACGCAGTATTTT. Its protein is CASSVDTLTASTDTQYF.

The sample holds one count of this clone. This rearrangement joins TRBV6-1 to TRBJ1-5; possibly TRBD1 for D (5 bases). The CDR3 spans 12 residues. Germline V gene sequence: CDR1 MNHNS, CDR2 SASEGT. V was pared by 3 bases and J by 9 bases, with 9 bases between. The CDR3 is CASSDDSTPQHF. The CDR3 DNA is TGTGCCAGCAGTGATGACAGTACGCCCCAGCATTTT.

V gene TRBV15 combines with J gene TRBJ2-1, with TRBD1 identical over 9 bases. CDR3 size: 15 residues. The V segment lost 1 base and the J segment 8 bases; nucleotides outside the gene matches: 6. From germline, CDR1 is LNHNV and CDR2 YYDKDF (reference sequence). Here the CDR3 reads CATSRGDRDMDEQFF. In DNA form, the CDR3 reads TGTGCCACCAGCAGAGGGGACAGGGATATGGATGAGCAGTTCTTC.

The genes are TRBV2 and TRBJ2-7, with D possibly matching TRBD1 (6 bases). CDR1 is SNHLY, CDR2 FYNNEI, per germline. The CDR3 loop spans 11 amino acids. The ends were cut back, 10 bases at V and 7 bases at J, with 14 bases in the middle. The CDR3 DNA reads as TGTGCCACCAGAGGGGGTGGGGAGCAGTACTTC. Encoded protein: CATRGGGEQYF.

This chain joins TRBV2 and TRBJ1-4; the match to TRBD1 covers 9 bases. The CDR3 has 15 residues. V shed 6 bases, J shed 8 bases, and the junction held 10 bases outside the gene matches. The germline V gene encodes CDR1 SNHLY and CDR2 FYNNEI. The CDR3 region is CASSSGDRAREKLFF. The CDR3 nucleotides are TGTGCCAGCAGCTCCGGGGACAGGGCGAGAGAAAAACTGTTTTTT.

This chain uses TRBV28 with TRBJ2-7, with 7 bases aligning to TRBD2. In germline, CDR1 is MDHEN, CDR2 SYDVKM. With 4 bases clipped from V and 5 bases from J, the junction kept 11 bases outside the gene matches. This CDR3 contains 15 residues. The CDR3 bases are TGTGCCAGCAGTTCCCCCGGGGAGGGAGGCCACGAGCAGTACTTC. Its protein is CASSSPGEGGHEQYF.

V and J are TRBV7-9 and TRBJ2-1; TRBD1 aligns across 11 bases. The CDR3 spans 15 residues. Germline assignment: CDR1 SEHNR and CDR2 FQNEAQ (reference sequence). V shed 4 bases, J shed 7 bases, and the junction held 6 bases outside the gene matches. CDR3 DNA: TGTGCCAGCAGCTGGGGACAGGGGGAGGGAAATGAGCAGTTCTTC. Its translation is CASSWGQGEGNEQFF.

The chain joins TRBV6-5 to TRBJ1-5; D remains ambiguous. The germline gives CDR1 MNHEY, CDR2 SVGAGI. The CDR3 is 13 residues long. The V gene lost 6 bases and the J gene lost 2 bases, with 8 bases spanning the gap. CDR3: CASSKKRNQPQHF. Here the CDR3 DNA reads TGTGCCAGCAGCAAAAAGCGCAATCAGCCCCAGCATTTT.

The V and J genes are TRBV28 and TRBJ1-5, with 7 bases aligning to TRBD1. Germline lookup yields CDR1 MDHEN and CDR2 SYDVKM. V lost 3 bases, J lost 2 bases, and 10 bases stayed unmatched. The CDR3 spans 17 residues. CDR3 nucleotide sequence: TGTGCCAGCAGTTTCTATTTCCAGGGGGTGGGCAATCAGCCCCAGCATTTT. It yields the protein CASSFYFQGVGNQPQHF.

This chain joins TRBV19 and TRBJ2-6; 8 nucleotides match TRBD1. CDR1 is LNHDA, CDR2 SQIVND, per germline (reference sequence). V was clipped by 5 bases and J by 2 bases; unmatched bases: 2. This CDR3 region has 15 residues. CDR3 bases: TGTGCCAGTAGTGTACAGGGGGCTGGGGCCAACGTCCTGACTTTC. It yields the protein CASSVQGAGANVLTF.